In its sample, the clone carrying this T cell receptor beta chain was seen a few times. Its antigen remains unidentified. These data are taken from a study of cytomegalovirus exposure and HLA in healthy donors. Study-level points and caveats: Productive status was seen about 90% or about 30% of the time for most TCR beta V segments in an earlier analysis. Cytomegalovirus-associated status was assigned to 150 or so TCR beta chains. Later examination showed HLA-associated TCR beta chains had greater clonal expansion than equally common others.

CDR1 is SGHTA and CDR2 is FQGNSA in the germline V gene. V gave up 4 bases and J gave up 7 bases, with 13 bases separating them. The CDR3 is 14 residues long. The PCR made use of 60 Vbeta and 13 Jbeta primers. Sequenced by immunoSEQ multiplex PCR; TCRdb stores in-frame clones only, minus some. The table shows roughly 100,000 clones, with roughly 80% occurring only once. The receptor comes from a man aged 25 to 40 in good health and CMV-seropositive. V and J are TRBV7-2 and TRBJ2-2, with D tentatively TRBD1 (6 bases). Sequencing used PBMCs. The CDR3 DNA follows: TGTGCCAGCAGCTCTTTCCAGGGGATCGGGGAGCTGTTTTTT. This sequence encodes CASSSFQGIGELFF.